These 10 T cell receptor beta chains were all obtained from the same sample, sequenced in a study of Graves' ophthalmopathy and Graves' hyperthyroidism. The sequenced template was RNA, covering the TCR beta CDR3 region. Second-round multiplex PCR came after first-round RT-PCR with HTBI primers. TCRdb passed the multiplex PCR reads through MiXCR, listing each CDR3 protein once. Of approximately 480,000 distinct CDR3 sequences listed, roughly an eighth are singletons. Sequencing was done on a sample of blood. Receptors were obtained from a woman in her 30s with Graves' ophthalmopathy.

This clonotype was counted ten times or more. The chain recombines TRBV28 with TRBJ1-6; 12 bases are shared with TRBD1. V shed 3 bases and J 7 bases; nucleotides not matched to a gene: 7. The germline CDR1 and CDR2 sequences are MDHEN and SYDVKM. The CDR3 totals 17 residues. The CDR3 region is CASSFVPGQGANSPLHF. Written as DNA, the CDR3 is TGTGCCAGCAGTTTCGTCCCGGGACAGGGGGCAAATTCACCCCTCCACTTT.

This clonotype came up many times. The chain uses TRBV7-2 and TRBJ2-5; 9 nucleotides match TRBD1. V was clipped by 1 base and J by 6 bases; unmatched bases: 9. The CDR3 is made up of 16 amino acids. Germline V CDR1 and CDR2: SGHTA, FQGNSA. The CDR3 DNA sequence: TGTGCCAGCAGCTTAGTCGTCACAGGGGGCAAGAAGACCCAGTACTTC. This encodes CASSLVVTGGKKTQYF.

In its sample, this clonotype was seen many times. This chain uses TRBV12-5 with TRBJ1-1, with 8 bases identical to TRBD1. The V segment lost 7 bases and the J segment 6 bases; nucleotides outside the gene matches: 16. The CDR3 has 16 amino acids. Germline V CDR1 and CDR2: LGHNT, FRNRAP. CDR3: CASATPGRGRDAEAFF. CDR3 sequence (DNA): TGTGCTAGTGCCACGCCAGGCAGGGGGCGAGACGCTGAAGCTTTCTTT.

The chain has TRBV9 and TRBJ1-1; D is unresolved. The V gene's germline CDR1 is SGDLS and CDR2 YYNGEE. CDR3 length: 14 residues. V shed 0 bases and J shed 3 bases, with 9 bases lying between them. The CDR3 reads CASSVAGVDTEAFF. The CDR3 DNA reads TGTGCCAGCAGCGTAGCTGGGGTGGACACTGAAGCTTTCTTT.

This clonotype has ten or more counts. J is TRBJ1-1 and V is TRBV6-1; D is possibly TRBD1 (6 bases). The V end lost 6 bases, the J end lost 7 bases, and 18 bases lay between the germline ends. In germline, CDR1 is MNHNS, CDR2 SASEGT. The CDR3 length is 14 residues. CDR3 protein: CASRPGAGRSEAFF. The DNA of the CDR3 is TGTGCCAGCAGGCCGGGGGCGGGTCGGAGTGAAGCTTTCTTT.

This clonotype was counted ten times or more. The chain uses TRBV7-9 and TRBJ1-5; D is undetermined. Germline CDR1 SEHNR, CDR2 FQNEAQ (reference sequence). Trimming cost V 4 bases and J 4 bases, with 5 bases left between them. This CDR3 has 12 amino acids. CDR3 region: CASSSINQPQHF. The CDR3 DNA follows: TGTGCCAGCAGCTCTATTAATCAGCCCCAGCATTTT.

This clonotype came up many times. The V gene is TRBV19, the J gene TRBJ1-5; TRBD1 agrees at 9 bases. V was clipped by 5 bases and J by 0 bases; unmatched bases: 17. The CDR3 runs to 20 residues. CDR1 is LNHDA, CDR2 SQIVND, per germline (reference sequence). CDR3 residues: CASSVFSGTGTGGSNQPQHF. Here the CDR3 DNA reads TGTGCCAGTAGTGTATTTTCCGGGACAGGGACTGGAGGTAGCAATCAGCCCCAGCATTTT.

This clonotype has a handful of counts. V usage is TRBV5-1 and J usage is TRBJ2-2, with D unresolved. CDR3 size: 14 residues. Looked up from germline, CDR1 is SGHRS and CDR2 is YFSETQ. Deletions cut 0 bases from V and 1 base from J, with 4 bases between. The CDR3: CASSLEENTGELFF. The DNA for the CDR3 is TGCGCCAGCAGCTTGGAAGAGAACACCGGGGAGCTGTTTTTT. Full variable domain (rest looked up from reference TRBV5-1 and TRBJ2-2): KAGVTQTPRYLIKTRGQQVTLSCSPISGHRSVSWYQQTPGQGLQFLFEYFSETQRNKGNFPGRFSGRQFSNSRSEMNVSTLELGDSALYLCASSLEENTGELFFGEGSRLTVL.

V gene TRBV19 combines with J gene TRBJ2-7; the D is unclear. Trimming shortened V by 1 base and J by 7 bases, and 17 bases separated the two germline ends. The CDR3 length is 15 residues. Germline V gene lookup returns CDR1 LNHDA and CDR2 SQIVND (reference sequence). CDR3 sequence reads: CASSIAAGSVSEQYF. Here the CDR3 DNA reads TGTGCCAGTAGTATAGCGGCAGGCTCCGTCTCAGAGCAGTACTTC.

As regards this clonotype: A read error may account for a junction end that differs from germline. V and J are TRBV12-3 or TRBV12-4 and TRBJ1-1; D is unclear. The CDR3 length is 12 residues. The CDR3 nucleotides read TGTGTCAGCAGTTATACTGGCACTGAAGCTTTCTTT. Translating gives CVSSYTGTEAFF.